This record looks at one T cell receptor (beta chain) sequence and its context. Its cognate antigen is unknown. Germline loops: CDR1 SGHAT, CDR2 FQNNGV. The CDR3 loop spans 15 amino acids. Trimming at V came to 6 bases and at J to 6 bases, leaving 9 bases not matched to a gene. The sample originates from a study of T cell repertoires in cytomegalovirus infection. Overall study: The public TCR beta signatures pointed to both CMV infection and matching HLA type. Broader study findings: Using cumulative public TCR beta family frequency, the authors identified those who carried CMV together with the relevant HLA. Clonotypes of TCR beta that were HLA-C-restricted and CMV-specific dominated the ex vivo response.

TCRdb re-called the reads through MiXCR, storing one row per CDR3 protein. The table has around 280,000 distinct CDR3 sequences, around 9.6% seen once. This rearrangement joins TRBV11-2 to TRBJ2-3; TRBD2 matches 10 bases. Source material: PBMCs. This clonotype originated in a human donor in good health (CMV status not recorded). Some clones in this sample may be carry-over from other donors' samples. The chain's CDR3 is CASSPSGGLVDTQYF. For the CDR3, the DNA is TGTGCCAGCAGTCCTAGCGGGGGACTTGTGGATACGCAGTATTTT.